These T cell receptor beta chains were read from a single sample in a study of T cell responses to AZD1222 COVID-19 vaccine. Generated by immunoSEQ multiplex PCR, the TCRdb table keeps only in-frame clones and is missing some. The sample contains around 190,000 clones, roughly nine tenths of which appear only once. Source: peripheral blood, taken 28 days after the second AZD1222 dose. The receptors originated from an adult who received the AZD1222 COVID-19 vaccine. Each CDR3 is given with its conserved first and last residue. The D gene is left open where the match is weak. Only some rows state a clone size, as once, few, many or a class for expanded clones.

V gene	CDR3 length	clone size	D gene	J gene	CDR3 protein	CDR3 DNA
TRBV19	18	.	TRBD2	TRBJ2-2	CASSFRTSGRVNTGELFF	TGTGCCAGTAGTTTTAGGACTAGCGGGAGGGTGAACACCGGGGAGCTGTTTTTT
TRBV7-9	15	.	TRBD1	TRBJ1-1	CASSLVGQGVTEAFF	TGTGCCAGCAGCTTAGTCGGTCAGGGGGTCACTGAAGCTTTCTTT
TRBV10-3	14	.	.	TRBJ1-2	CAISLGGETYGYTF	TGTGCCATCAGCTTAGGTGGAGAGACCTATGGCTACACCTTC
TRBV7-8	15	few	.	TRBJ1-5	CASSLAMGFNQPQHF	TGTGCCAGCAGCTTAGCCATGGGGTTCAATCAGCCCCAGCATTTT
TRBV7-9	15	.	.	TRBJ2-3	CASSSFARSPDTQYF	TGTGCCAGCAGCTCTTTCGCCAGATCACCAGATACGCAGTATTTT
TRBV19	15	.	TRBD1	TRBJ2-1	CASGRTGSSYNEQFF	TGTGCCAGCGGTCGGACAGGGAGCTCCTACAATGAGCAGTTCTTC
TRBV6-5	12	.	.	TRBJ2-1	CASSPSLNEQFF	TGTGCCAGCAGTCCTTCCCTCAATGAGCAGTTCTTC
TRBV7-2	14	few	.	TRBJ2-7	CASSLGSPVYEQYF	TGTGCCAGCAGCTTAGGCTCGCCCGTATACGAGCAGTACTTC
TRBV2	15	once	TRBD1	TRBJ2-5	CASRVGTVPGSTQYF	TGTGCCAGCAGGGTCGGGACAGTCCCTGGTAGCACCCAGTACTTC
TRBV11-2	14	.	.	TRBJ1-1	CASSPRAANTEAFF	TGTGCCAGCAGCCCCCGGGCCGCAAACACTGAAGCTTTCTTT
TRBV18	16	.	TRBD2	TRBJ2-2	CASSPKGLARAGELFF	TGTGCCAGCTCACCGAAAGGACTAGCTCGGGCCGGGGAGCTGTTTTTT
TRBV27	13	once	.	TRBJ2-3	CASSQAVGDTQYF	TGTGCCAGCAGTCAAGCAGTGGGCGATACGCAGTATTTT
TRBV7-9	15	.	TRBD1	TRBJ1-6	CASSLGGTAYSPLHF	TGTGCCAGCAGCTTGGGAGGGACAGCCTATTCACCCCTCCACTTT
TRBV5-6	16	.	TRBD1	TRBJ1-4	CASSLFWDRGGEKLFF	TGTGCCAGCAGCTTGTTCTGGGACAGGGGAGGGGAAAAACTGTTTTTT
TRBV2	16	once	.	TRBJ2-1	CASTKYGTYSYNEQFF	TGTGCCAGCACAAAATACGGGACATACTCCTACAATGAGCAGTTCTTC
TRBV3-1/TRBV3-2	15	.	.	TRBJ1-5	CASSQGGISNQPQHF	TGTGCCAGCAGCCAAGGGGGGATTAGCAATCAGCCCCAGCATTTT
TRBV5-1	15	.	.	TRBJ2-3	CASRGAALGADTQYF	TGCGCCAGCAGAGGAGCGGCCCTTGGGGCAGATACGCAGTATTTT
TRBV2	16	.	TRBD2	TRBJ2-6	CASNREGLSGANVLTF	TGTGCCAGCAACCGGGAGGGCCTCTCTGGGGCCAACGTCCTGACTTTC
TRBV6-2/TRBV6-3	20	once	TRBD1	TRBJ2-4	CASSYPDRGAVRLAKNIQYF	TGTGCCAGCAGTTACCCGGACAGGGGAGCCGTTCGTTTAGCCAAAAACATTCAGTACTTC
TRBV5-1	15	few	.	TRBJ1-1	CASSLYTGQDTEAFF	TGCGCCAGCAGCTTGTATACCGGCCAGGACACTGAAGCTTTCTTT
TRBV6-5	16	.	.	TRBJ2-2	CASSYEGGRNTGELFF	TGTGCCAGCAGTTACGAGGGGGGAAGAAACACCGGGGAGCTGTTTTTT
TRBV27	13	.	.	TRBJ2-7	CASSWRISYEQYF	TGTGCCAGCAGCTGGAGAATCTCCTACGAGCAGTACTTC
TRBV19	15	.	TRBD2	TRBJ2-1	CASTTSGGALNEQFF	TGTGCCAGTACCACTAGCGGGGGGGCCCTTAATGAGCAGTTCTTC
TRBV4-2	12	.	.	TRBJ2-7	CASSWGSYEQYF	TGTGCCAGCAGCTGGGGCTCCTACGAGCAGTACTTC